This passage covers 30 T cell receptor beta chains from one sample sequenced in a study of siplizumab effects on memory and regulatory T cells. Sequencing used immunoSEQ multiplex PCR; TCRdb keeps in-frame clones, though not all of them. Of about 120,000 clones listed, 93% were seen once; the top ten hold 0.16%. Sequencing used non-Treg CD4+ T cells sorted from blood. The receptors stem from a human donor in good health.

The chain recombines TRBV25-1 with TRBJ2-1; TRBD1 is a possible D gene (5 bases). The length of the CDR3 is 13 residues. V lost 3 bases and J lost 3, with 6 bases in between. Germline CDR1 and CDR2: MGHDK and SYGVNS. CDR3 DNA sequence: TGTGCCAGCAGTGAGGGGCACTACAATGAGCAGTTCTTC. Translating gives CASSEGHYNEQFF. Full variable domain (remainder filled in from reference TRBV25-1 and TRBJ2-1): EADIYQTPRYLVIGTGKKITLECSQTMGHDKMYWYQQDPGMELHLIHYSYGVNSTEKGDLSSESTVSRIRTEHFPLTLESARPSHTSQYLCASSEGHYNEQFFGPGTRLTVL.

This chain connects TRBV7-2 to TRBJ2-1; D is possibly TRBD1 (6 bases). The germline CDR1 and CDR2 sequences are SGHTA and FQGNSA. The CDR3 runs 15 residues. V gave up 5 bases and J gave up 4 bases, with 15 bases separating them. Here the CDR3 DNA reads TGTGCCAGCAGCCCCAGGCAGGGGCCATACAATGAGCAGTTCTTC. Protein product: CASSPRQGPYNEQFF.

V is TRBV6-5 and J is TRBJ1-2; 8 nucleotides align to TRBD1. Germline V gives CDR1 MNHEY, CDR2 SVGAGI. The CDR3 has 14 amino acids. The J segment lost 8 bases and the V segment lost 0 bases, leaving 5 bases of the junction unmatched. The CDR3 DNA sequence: TGTGCCAGCAGTTACTCCCCGACAGGGGCCGGCTACACCTTC. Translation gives CASSYSPTGAGYTF.

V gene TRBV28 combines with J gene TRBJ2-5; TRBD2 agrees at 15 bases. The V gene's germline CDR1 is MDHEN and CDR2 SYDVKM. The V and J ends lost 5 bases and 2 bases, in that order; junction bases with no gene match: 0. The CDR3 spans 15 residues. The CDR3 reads CASSGTSGGQETQYF. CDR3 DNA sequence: TGTGCCAGCAGTGGGACTAGCGGGGGGCAAGAGACCCAGTACTTC.

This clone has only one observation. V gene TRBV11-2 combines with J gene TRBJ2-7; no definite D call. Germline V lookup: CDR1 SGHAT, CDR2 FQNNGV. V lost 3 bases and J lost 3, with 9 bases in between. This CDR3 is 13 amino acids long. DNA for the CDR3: TGTGCCAGCAGCTTGGGGTCTCTCTACGAGCAGTACTTC. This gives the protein CASSLGSLYEQYF.

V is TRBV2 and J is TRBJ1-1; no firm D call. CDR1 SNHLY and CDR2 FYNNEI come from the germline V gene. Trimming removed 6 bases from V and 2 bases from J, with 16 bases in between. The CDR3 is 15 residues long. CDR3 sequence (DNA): TGTGCCAGCAGGCGAGAGGGCCCCTTTAACACTGAAGCTTTCTTT. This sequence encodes CASRREGPFNTEAFF.

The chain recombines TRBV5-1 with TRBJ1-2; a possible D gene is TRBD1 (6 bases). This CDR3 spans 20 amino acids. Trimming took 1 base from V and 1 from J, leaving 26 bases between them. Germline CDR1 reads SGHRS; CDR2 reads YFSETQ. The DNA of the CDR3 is TGCGCCAGCAGCTTGTTATCGGCCCGTGGACAGCCGACTTTTAACTATGGCTACACCTTC. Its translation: CASSLLSARGQPTFNYGYTF.

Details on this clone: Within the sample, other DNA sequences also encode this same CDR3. Written as DNA, the CDR3 is TGCAGTGCTAGACGTGGGGAGACCCAGTACTTC. This translates into CSARRGETQYF. The chain combines TRBV20-1 with TRBJ2-5, with no clear D. Trimming left V 2 bases short and J 5 bases short, with 6 bases between. The CDR3 has 11 residues. The germline V gene encodes CDR1 DFQATT and CDR2 SNEGSKA (reference sequence).

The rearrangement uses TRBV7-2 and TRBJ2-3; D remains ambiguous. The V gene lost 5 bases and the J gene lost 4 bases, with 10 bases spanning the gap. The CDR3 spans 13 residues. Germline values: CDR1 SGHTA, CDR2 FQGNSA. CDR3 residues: CASSARSSDTQYF. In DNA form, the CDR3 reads TGTGCCAGCAGCGCCCGGAGCTCAGATACGCAGTATTTT. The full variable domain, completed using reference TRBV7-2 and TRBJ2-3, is GAGVSQSPSNKVTEKGKDVELRCDPISGHTALYWYRQSLGQGLEFLIYFQGNSAPDKSGLPSDRFSAERTGGSVSTLTIQRTQQEDSAVYLCASSARSSDTQYFGPGTRLTVL.

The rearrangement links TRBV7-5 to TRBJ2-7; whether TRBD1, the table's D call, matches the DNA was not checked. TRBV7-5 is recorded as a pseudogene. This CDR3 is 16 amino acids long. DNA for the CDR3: TGTGTCAGAAGCCCAGGCCTGGGACAGGGGCTAGACGAGCAGTACTTC. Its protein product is CVRSPGLGQGLDEQYF.

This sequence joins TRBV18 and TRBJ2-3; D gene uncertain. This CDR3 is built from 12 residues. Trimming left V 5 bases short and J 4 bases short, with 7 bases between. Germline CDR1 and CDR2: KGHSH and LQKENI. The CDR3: CASSGGADTQYF. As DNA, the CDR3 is TGTGCCAGCTCAGGCGGAGCAGATACGCAGTATTTT.

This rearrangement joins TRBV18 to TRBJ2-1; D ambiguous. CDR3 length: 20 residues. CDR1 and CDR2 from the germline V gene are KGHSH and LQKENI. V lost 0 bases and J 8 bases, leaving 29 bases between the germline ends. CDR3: CASSPPGIKVLAFKGDEQFF. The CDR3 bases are TGTGCCAGCTCACCACCGGGAATTAAGGTTTTGGCTTTCAAGGGCGATGAGCAGTTCTTC.

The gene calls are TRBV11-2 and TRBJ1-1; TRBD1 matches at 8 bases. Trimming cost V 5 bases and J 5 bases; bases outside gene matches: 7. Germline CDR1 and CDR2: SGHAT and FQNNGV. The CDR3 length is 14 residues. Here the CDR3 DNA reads TGTGCCAGCAGCATACAGGGGGTTGGGACTGAAGCTTTCTTT. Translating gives CASSIQGVGTEAFF.

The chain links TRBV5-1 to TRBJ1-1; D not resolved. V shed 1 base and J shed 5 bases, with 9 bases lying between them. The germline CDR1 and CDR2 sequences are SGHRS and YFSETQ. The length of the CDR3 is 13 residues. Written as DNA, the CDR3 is TGCGCCAGCAGCTTGTTGGTGGTGACTGAAGCTTTCTTT. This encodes CASSLLVVTEAFF.

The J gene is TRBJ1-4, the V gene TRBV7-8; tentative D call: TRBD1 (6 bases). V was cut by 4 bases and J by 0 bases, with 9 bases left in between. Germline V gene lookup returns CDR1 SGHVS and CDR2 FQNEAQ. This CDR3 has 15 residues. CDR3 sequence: CASSSRGATNEKLFF. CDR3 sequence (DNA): TGTGCCAGCAGCTCCAGGGGCGCAACTAATGAAAAACTGTTTTTT.

The CDR3: CASHPGRAYEQYF. The CDR3 DNA reads TGTGCCAGCCACCCGGGACGGGCCTACGAGCAGTACTTC. V and J are TRBV28 and TRBJ2-7; D tentatively reads TRBD1 or TRBD2 (5 bases each). The CDR3 has 13 residues. Germline CDR1 is MDHEN and CDR2 is SYDVKM. Trimming stripped 8 bases from V and 2 bases from J, with 13 bases between.

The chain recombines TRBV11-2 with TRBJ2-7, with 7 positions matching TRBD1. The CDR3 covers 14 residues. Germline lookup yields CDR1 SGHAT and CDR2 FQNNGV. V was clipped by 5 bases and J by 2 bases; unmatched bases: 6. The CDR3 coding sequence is TGTGCCAGCAGCCAAGAGACAGGGCCCTACGAGCAGTACTTC. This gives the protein CASSQETGPYEQYF.

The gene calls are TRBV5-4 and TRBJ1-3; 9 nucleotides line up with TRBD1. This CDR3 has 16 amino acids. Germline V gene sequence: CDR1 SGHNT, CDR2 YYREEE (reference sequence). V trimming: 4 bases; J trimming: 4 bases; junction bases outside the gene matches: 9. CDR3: CASSHGGQGIGNTIYF. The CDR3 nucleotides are TGTGCCAGCAGCCACGGTGGACAGGGGATAGGAAACACCATATATTTT.

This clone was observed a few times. CDR3 region: CASSPTGDGASPLHF. CDR3 bases: TGTGCCAGTAGCCCGACAGGCGACGGGGCATCACCCCTCCACTTT. The rearrangement joins TRBV19 to TRBJ1-6, with D possibly being TRBD1 (6 bases). V lost 6 bases, J lost 10 bases, and 19 bases lay in between. This CDR3 comprises 15 residues. CDR1 LNHDA and CDR2 SQIVND come from the germline V gene (reference sequence).

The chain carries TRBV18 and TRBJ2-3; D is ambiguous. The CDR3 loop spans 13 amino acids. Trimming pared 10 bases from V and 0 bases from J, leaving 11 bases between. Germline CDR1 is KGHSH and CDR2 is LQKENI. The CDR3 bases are TGTGCCACAGAGGCCTCGAGCACAGATACGCAGTATTTT. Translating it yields CATEASSTDTQYF.

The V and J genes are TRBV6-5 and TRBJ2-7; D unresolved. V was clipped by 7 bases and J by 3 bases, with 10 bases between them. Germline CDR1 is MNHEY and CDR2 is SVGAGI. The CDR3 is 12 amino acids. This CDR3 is CASTLDFYEQYF. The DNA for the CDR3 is TGTGCCAGCACCCTCGACTTCTACGAGCAGTACTTC.

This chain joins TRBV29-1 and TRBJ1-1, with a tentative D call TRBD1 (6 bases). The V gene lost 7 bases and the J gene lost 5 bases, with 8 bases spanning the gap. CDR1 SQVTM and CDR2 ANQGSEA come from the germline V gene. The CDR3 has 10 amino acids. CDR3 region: CSGQETEAFF. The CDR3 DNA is TGCAGCGGACAGGAGACTGAAGCTTTCTTT.

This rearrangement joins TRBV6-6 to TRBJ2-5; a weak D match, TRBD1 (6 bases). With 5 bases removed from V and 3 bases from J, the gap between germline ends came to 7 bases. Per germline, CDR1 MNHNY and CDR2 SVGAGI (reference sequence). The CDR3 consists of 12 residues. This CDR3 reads CASSRTEETQYF. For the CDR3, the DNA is TGTGCCAGCAGTCGGACAGAAGAGACCCAGTACTTC.

The CDR3 reads CASSKDLQLTDTQYF. The CDR3 region has the DNA TGTGCCAGCAGCAAGGACCTCCAGCTCACAGATACGCAGTATTTT. This chain connects TRBV7-8 to TRBJ2-3; no clear D. The CDR3 consists of 15 residues. The germline gives CDR1 SGHVS, CDR2 FQNEAQ. V dropped 5 bases and J dropped 2 bases, with 14 bases sitting between them.

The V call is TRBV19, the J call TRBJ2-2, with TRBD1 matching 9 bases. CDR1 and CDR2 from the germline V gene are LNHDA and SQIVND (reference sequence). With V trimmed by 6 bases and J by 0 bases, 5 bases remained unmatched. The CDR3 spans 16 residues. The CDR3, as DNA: TGTGCCAGTAGGACTACAGGGGGCTCGAACACCGGGGAGCTGTTTTTT. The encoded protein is CASRTTGGSNTGELFF.

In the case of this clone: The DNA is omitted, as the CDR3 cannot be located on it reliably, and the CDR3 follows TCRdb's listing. The CDR3 sequence: CASSSSGQRQNEQFF. The rearrangement joins TRBV6-5 to TRBJ2-1; TRBD1 is the table's D call and was not checked against the DNA. The CDR3 is made up of 15 amino acids, end residues included. In germline, CDR1 is MNHEY, CDR2 SVGAGI.

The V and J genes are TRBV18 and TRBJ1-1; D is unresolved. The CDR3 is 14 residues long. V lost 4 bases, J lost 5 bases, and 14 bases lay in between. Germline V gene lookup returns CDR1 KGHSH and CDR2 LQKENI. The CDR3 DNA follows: TGTGCCAGCTCACTTGGACCTACGGGTACTGAAGCTTTCTTT. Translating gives CASSLGPTGTEAFF. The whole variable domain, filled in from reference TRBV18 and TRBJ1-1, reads NAGVMQNPRHLVRRRGQEARLRCSPMKGHSHVYWYRQLPEEGLKFMVYLQKENIIDESGMPKERFSAEFPKEGPSILRIQQVVRGDSAAYFCASSLGPTGTEAFFGQGTRLTVV.

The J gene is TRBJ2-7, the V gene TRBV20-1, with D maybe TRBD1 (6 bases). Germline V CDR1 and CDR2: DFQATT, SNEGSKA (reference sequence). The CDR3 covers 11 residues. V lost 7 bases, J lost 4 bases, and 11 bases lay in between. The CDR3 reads CSVGQIYEQYF. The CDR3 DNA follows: TGCAGTGTGGGACAAATTTACGAGCAGTACTTC.

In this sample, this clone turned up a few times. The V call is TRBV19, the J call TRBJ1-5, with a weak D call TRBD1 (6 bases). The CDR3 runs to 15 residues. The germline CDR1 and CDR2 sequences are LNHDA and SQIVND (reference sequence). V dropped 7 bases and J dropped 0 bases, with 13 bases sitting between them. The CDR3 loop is CASIIQGGSNQPQHF. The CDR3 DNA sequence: TGTGCCAGTATCATACAGGGAGGTAGCAATCAGCCCCAGCATTTT.

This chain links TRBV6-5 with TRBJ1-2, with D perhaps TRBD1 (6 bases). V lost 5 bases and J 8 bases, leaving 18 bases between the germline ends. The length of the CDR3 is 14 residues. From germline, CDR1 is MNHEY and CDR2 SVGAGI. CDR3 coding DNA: TGTGCCAGCAGTCTCCGAGAGGGGGGAACCGGCTACACCTTC. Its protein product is CASSLREGGTGYTF.